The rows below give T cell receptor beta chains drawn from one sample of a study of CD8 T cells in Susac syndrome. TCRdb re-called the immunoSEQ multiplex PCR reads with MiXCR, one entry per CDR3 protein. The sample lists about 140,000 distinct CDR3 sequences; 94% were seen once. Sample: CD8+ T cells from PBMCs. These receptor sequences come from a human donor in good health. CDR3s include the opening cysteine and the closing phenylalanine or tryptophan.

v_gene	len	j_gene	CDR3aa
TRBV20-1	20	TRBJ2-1	CSARHPLAGGPRSSYNEQFF
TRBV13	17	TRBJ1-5	CASSLIVQQGYNQPQHF
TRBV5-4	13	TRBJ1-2	CASSWADNYGYTF
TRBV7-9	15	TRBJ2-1	CASSLGWGTYNEQFF
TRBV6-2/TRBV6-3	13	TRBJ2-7	CASSYGAAYEQYF
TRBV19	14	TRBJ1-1	CASSLGTVNTEAFF
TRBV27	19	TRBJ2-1	CASSLTSGLAGGGYNEQFF
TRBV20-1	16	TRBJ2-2	CSARDLKTEYTGELFF
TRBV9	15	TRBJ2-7	CASSDPDRDGYEQYF
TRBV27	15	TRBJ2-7	CASSLSGGRGYEQYF
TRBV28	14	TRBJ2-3	CASSYRGPADTQYF
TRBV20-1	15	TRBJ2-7	CSATYRGLVAYEQYF
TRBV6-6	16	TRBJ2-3	CASSYSQGLVTDTQYF
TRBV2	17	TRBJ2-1	CASSGSTSGSSYNEQFF
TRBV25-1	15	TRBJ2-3	CASSVLSARTDTQYF
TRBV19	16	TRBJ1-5	CASSTAPGELGQPQHF
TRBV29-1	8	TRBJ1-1	CSVEEAFF
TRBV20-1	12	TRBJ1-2	CSASVVLPSYTF
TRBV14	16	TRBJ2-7	CASSSLEDRDLYEQYF
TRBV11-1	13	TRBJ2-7	CASSFGGLYEQYF
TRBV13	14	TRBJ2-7	CASSTGHTPVEQYF
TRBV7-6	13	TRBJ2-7	CASSYNPTVEQYF
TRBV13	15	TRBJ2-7	CASSSPGRETGEQYF
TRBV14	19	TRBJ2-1	CASSQDPSGVGYSYNEQFF
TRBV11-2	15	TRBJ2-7	CASSLGQGFSYEQYF
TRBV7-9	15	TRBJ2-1	CASSPRTSGNNEQFF
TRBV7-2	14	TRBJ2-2	CASIASAATGELFF
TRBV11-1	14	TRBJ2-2	CASSLAGAHGELFF
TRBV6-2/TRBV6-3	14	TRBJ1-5	CASSRDRGEQPQHF
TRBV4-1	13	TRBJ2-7	CASSPQVTYEQYF
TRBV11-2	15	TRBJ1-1	CASSFNPGANTEAFF
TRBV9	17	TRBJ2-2	CASTFPVGSANTGELFF
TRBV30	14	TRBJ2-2	CAWTPTGGTGELFF
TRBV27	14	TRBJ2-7	CASSLGQGLDEQYF
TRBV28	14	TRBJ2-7	CASSPPGPSYEQYF
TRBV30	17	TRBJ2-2	CAWSFRPWRIPTGELFF
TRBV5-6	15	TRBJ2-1	CASSLATGGGNEQFF
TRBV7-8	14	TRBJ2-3	CASSLVSGTDTQYF
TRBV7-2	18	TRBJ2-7	CASSLRGSREGLGYEQYF
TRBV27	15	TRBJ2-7	CASSYSTGLAFEQYF
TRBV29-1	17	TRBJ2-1	CSVDTPGLAGAYNEQFF
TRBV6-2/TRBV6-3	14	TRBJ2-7	CASSYKAGAHEQYF
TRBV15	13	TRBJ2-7	CATSRSRAWEQYF
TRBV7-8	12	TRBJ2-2	CASSFGDGELFF
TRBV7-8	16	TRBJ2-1	CASSSVGTGMDNEQFF
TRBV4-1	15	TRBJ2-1	CASSPPGTGDNEQFF
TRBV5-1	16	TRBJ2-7	CASSLRGLAETYEQYF
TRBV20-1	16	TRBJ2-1	CSANDREDPPYNEQFF
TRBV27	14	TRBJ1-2	CASSLSMRVHGYTF
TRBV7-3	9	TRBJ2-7	CASLDEQYF
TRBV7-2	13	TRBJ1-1	CASRRTLNTEAFF
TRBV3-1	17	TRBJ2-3	CASSHFGIISGADTQYF
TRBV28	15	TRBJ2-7	CASSLQDSRPYEQYF